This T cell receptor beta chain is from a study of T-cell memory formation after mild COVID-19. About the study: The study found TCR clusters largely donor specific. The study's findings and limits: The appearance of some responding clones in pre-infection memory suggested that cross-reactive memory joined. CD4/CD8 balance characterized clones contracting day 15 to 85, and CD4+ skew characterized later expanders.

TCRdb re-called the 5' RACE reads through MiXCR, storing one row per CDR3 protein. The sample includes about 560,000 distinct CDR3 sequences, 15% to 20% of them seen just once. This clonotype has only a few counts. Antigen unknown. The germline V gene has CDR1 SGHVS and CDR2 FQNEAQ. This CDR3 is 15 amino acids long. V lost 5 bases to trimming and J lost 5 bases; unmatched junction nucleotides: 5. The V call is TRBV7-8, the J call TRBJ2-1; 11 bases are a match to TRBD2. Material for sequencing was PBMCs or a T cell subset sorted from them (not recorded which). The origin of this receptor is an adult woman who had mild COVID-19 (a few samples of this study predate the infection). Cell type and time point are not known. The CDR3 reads CASSTGLAVDNEQFF. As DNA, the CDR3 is TGTGCCAGCAGCACGGGACTAGCGGTCGACAATGAGCAGTTCTTC.